Presented here are 17 T cell receptor beta chains from one specimen sequenced in a study of T cells in Graves' hyperthyroidism and ophthalmopathy (dated by TCRdb to 2018 to 2020). Library method: multiplex PCR. TCRdb shows the sequencer as Illumina HiSeq 2000. Amplification of TCR beta CDR3 regions was carried out from RNA transcripts. For the first round of RT-PCR on the TCR CDR3, the HTBI primer set was used together with the Qiagen OneStep RT-PCR kit. Using fastp trimming at Q25 and MiXCR clonotype assembly, TCRdb reanalyzed the public sequencing data and kept in-frame beta chains. CDR3 protein duplicates are merged, each entry listing the most common genes and DNA. Across this sample there are fewer than 650,000 distinct CDR3 sequences, with 14% seen only once. The ten largest make up almost 6% of the sample. Material for sequencing was blood. The source is a woman aged 25-40 years with Graves' hyperthyroidism that later progressed to Graves' ophthalmopathy.

CDR3 coding DNA: TGCGCCAGCAGCTTGGGGCCTAGCGGGTTTTCCTCCTACAATGAGCAGTTCTTC. Protein: CASSLGPSGFSSYNEQFF. This chain uses TRBV5-1 with TRBJ2-1; 8 nucleotides agree with TRBD2. Germline values: CDR1 SGHRS, CDR2 YFSETQ. The length of the CDR3 is 18 residues. The junction had 8 bases not matched to a gene; V was cut back by 0 bases and J by 0 bases.

This clonotype was picked up many times. V usage is TRBV9 and J usage is TRBJ2-2; D is unclear. Per the germline V gene, CDR1 is SGDLS and CDR2 is YYNGEE. V was pared by 0 bases and J by 5 bases, with 8 bases between. The CDR3 has 14 residues. CDR3 sequence: CASSVAPRTGELFF. The CDR3 DNA reads as TGTGCCAGCAGCGTAGCCCCGAGGACCGGGGAGCTGTTTTTT.

This clonotype has only one observation. The CDR3 region is CSARDADRGPEAFF. Here the CDR3 DNA reads TGCAGTGCTAGAGATGCGGACAGGGGGCCTGAAGCTTTCTTT. This chain uses TRBV20-1 with TRBJ1-1; TRBD1 matches 11 bases. J lost 6 bases, V lost 0 bases, and 3 bases had no gene match. This CDR3 spans 14 amino acids. Germline assignment: CDR1 DFQATT and CDR2 SNEGSKA (reference sequence).

The CDR3 bases are TGTGCCAGCAGTTCGGCAGGGGGCTTAGGGAATGAGCAGTTCTTC. Translated, it gives CASSSAGGLGNEQFF. V is TRBV2 and J is TRBJ2-1, with TRBD1 matching 8 bases. CDR1 is SNHLY, CDR2 FYNNEI, per germline. This CDR3 is built from 15 residues. V shed 5 bases, J shed 7 bases, and the junction held 10 bases outside the gene matches.

The chain joins TRBV27 to TRBJ1-2; D call uncertain. Germline V gene sequence: CDR1 MNHEY, CDR2 SMNVEV (reference sequence). The V end was cut by 5 bases, the J end by 4 bases, with 14 bases between. This CDR3 spans 14 amino acids. Here the CDR3 reads CASSPRTETYGYTF. The CDR3 bases are TGTGCCAGCAGTCCTAGGACGGAGACCTATGGCTACACCTTC.

This clonotype was counted many times. The V call is TRBV28, the J call TRBJ2-1, with D possibly being TRBD1 or TRBD2 (5 bases each). V lost 1 base and J lost 2, with 9 bases in between. Germline V gene lookup returns CDR1 MDHEN and CDR2 SYDVKM. The CDR3 loop spans 15 amino acids. The chain's CDR3 is CASSLSGPPYNEQFF. The CDR3 DNA is TGTGCCAGCAGTTTATCGGGACCCCCCTACAATGAGCAGTTCTTC. The entire variable domain, with the rest obtained from reference TRBV28 and TRBJ2-1, is as follows: DVKVTQSSRYLVKRTGEKVFLECVQDMDHENMFWYRQDPGLGLRLIYFSYDVKMKEKGDIPEGYSVSREKKERFSLILESASTNQTSMYLCASSLSGPPYNEQFFGPGTRLTVL.

This clonotype was picked up many times. The chain joins TRBV10-2 to TRBJ1-4; D gene uncertain. The V gene's germline CDR1 is WSHSY and CDR2 SAAADI. The CDR3 is 16 residues long. V was shortened by 0 bases and J by 0 bases, with 8 bases between the two germline ends. CDR3 residues: CASSESIGSTNEKLFF. In DNA form, the CDR3 reads TGCGCCAGCAGTGAGTCGATCGGTTCAACTAATGAAAAACTGTTTTTT.

The sample holds many counts of this clonotype. This chain links TRBV6-1 with TRBJ1-1; D ambiguous. The ends were cut back, 7 bases at V and 0 bases at J, with 3 bases in the middle. The CDR3 is made up of 11 amino acids. The V gene's germline CDR1 is MNHNS and CDR2 SASEGT. As DNA, the CDR3 is TGTGCCAGCACCGTGAACACTGAAGCTTTCTTT. The encoded protein is CASTVNTEAFF.

The sample holds a few counts of this clonotype. The chain is built from TRBV5-1 and TRBJ2-1, with D uncertain. Germline assignment: CDR1 SGHRS and CDR2 YFSETQ. The V and J ends lost 4 bases and 8 bases respectively, with 7 bases between them. The CDR3 loop spans 11 amino acids. This CDR3 is CASSTRDEQFF. The CDR3 nucleotides are TGCGCCAGCAGCACAAGGGATGAGCAGTTCTTC.

This clonotype has at least ten counts. This chain links TRBV10-3 with TRBJ2-1; 9 bases agree with TRBD2. Trimming took 10 bases from V and 4 from J; bases not matched to a gene: 2. The V gene's germline CDR1 is ENHRY and CDR2 SYGVKD. The CDR3 length is 12 residues. In DNA form, the CDR3 reads TGTGCCACCGGACTAGCGTACAATGAGCAGTTCTTC. This sequence encodes CATGLAYNEQFF.

This chain links TRBV4-1 with TRBJ2-5, with TRBD2 identical over 10 bases. From germline, CDR1 is MGHRA and CDR2 YSYEKL. The CDR3 is 15 residues long. V lost 5 bases and J lost 4; bases outside the gene matches: 7. CDR3 sequence: CASSSLAGVTETQYF. The DNA for the CDR3 is TGCGCCAGCAGCTCCCTAGCGGGAGTAACAGAGACCCAGTACTTC.

The chain employs TRBV6-7 and TRBJ2-1; 11 bases fit TRBD2. TRBV6-7 is labeled an ORF, and its function is uncertain. Trimming removed 10 bases from V and 7 bases from J; junction bases left unmatched: 18. There are 17 residues in the CDR3. The CDR3 sequence: CAIATSGSVLGWNEQFF. In DNA, the CDR3 is TGTGCCATTGCAACTAGCGGGAGCGTCTTGGGATGGAATGAGCAGTTCTTC.

This clonotype was picked up many times. CDR3 coding DNA: TGTGCCAGCAGTCCTGACACAAGCTCCTACGAGCAGTACTTC. Amino acids: CASSPDTSSYEQYF. The chain links TRBV6-2 or TRBV6-3 to TRBJ2-7; D is uncertain. Germline CDR1 reads MNHEY; CDR2 reads SVGEGT. The ends were cut back, 5 bases at V and 0 bases at J, with 11 bases in the middle. This CDR3 is built from 14 residues.

This clonotype was picked up many times. The chain links TRBV20-1 to TRBJ1-1; D gene uncertain. Trimming took off 0 bases at V and 1 base at J, with 12 bases between the two ends. The CDR3 sequence is 15 residues long. Germline CDR1 and CDR2: DFQATT and SNEGSKA (reference sequence). CDR3 sequence reads: CSAREDPIPNTEAFF. The CDR3 DNA sequence: TGCAGTGCTAGAGAGGACCCAATCCCGAACACTGAAGCTTTCTTT.

This clonotype was picked up many times. This chain links TRBV20-1 with TRBJ2-7; tentatively, D is TRBD1 (5 bases). CDR1 is DFQATT and CDR2 is SNEGSKA in the germline V gene (reference sequence). Trimming removed 1 base from V and 2 bases from J, with 12 bases in between. CDR3 length: 14 amino acids. The CDR3: CSARVQTATYEQYF. The CDR3 region has the DNA TGCAGTGCTAGAGTCCAGACAGCTACCTACGAGCAGTACTTC.

A word on this clonotype: A much larger clonotype is one base distant, so this may be a read error. The chain recombines TRBV29-1 with TRBJ2-5, with 8 bases matching TRBD1. Per germline, CDR1 SQVTM and CDR2 ANQGSEA. The CDR3 covers 15 residues. Trimming at V came to 4 bases and at J to 4 bases, leaving 11 bases not matched to a gene. CDR3: CSVGLQGVVGETQYF. The CDR3 bases are TGCAGCGTTGGATTACAGGGGGTAGTAGGAGAGACCCAGTACTTC.

This clonotype was seen repeatedly, ten times or more. V gene TRBV6-2 or TRBV6-3 combines with J gene TRBJ2-3; D gene ambiguous. Germline CDR1 reads MNHEY; CDR2 reads SVGEGT. The CDR3 has 11 residues. V dropped 2 bases and J dropped 5 bases, with 2 bases sitting between them. The CDR3 sequence is CASSYGDTQYF. The CDR3 DNA sequence: TGTGCCAGCAGTTACGGAGATACGCAGTATTTT.